This T cell receptor beta chain came from a study of post-analysis software for immune sequencing data. Findings and limits, study-wide: Elevated frequency relative to controls characterized roughly 5 TRBV segments in patients, TRBV5-6, TRBV5-1 and TRBV20-1 among them. Significantly lower normalized Chao1 diversity was found in patients with multiple sclerosis relative to controls. Samples prepared in the same batch strongly co-clustered by F measure.

A single count supports this clonotype. Its specificity is unknown. TCR beta libraries were prepared from cDNA with unique molecular identifiers. Researchers reported roughly 0.5 million cDNA molecules coming from around 1 to 9.1 million T cells. TCRdb redid the calling of the PCR reads with MiXCR, one entry per CDR3 protein. Here the sample spans roughly 670,000 distinct CDR3 sequences, roughly three fifths being singletons. The CDR3 runs to 17 residues. Looked up from germline, CDR1 is SGHKS and CDR2 is YYEKEE (reference sequence). Between the trimmed V and J ends, which lost 0 bases and 0 bases, there was a span of 15 bases.

The rearrangement uses TRBV5-5 and TRBJ1-1; TRBD1 might be the D (5 bases). The source of this sequence is a girl aged 2 to 10 with multiple sclerosis. Sequencing input: blood. The chain's CDR3 is CASSLEWPDSLNTEAFF. The CDR3 DNA reads TGTGCCAGCAGCTTGGAATGGCCTGACAGCCTGAACACTGAAGCTTTCTTT.